This entry describes one T cell receptor (beta chain). Repertoires were generated with immunoSEQ multiplex PCR, while TCRdb's copy carries only in-frame clones and drops some. The sample carries roughly 300,000 clones, around 82% recorded once. The data stem from a study of blood T cell repertoires in COVID-19. This CDR3 spans 17 amino acids. Trimming cost V 4 bases and J 6 bases; bases outside gene matches: 9. Germline CDR1 SEHNR, CDR2 FQNEAQ (reference sequence). The sample consisted of peripheral blood. This chain uses TRBV7-9 with TRBJ2-3, with TRBD2 matching over 14 bases. The receptor was isolated from a woman aged 45 to 65 with acute or convalescent COVID-19. The CDR3 reads CASSSPGLAGDRDTQYF. The DNA of the CDR3 is TGTGCCAGCAGCTCCCCGGGACTAGCGGGAGACAGGGATACGCAGTATTTT. Looking up the rest from reference TRBV7-9 and TRBJ2-3 gives the full variable domain: DTGVSQNPRHKITKRGQNVTFRCDPISEHNRLYWYRQTLGQGPEFLTYFQNEAQLEKSRLLSDRFSAERPKGSFSTLEIQRTEQGDSAMYLCASSSPGLAGDRDTQYFGPGTRLTVL.